The rows below give T cell receptor beta chains drawn from one sample of a study of shared clonotypes between healthy human individuals. Produced via immunoSEQ multiplex PCR; TCRdb's table is partial and in-frame only. The table records around 510,000 clones, 95% to 97% of them present only once. Input material: naive CD4+ T cells sorted from blood. The receptor set was obtained from a woman under 40 in good health. Both conserved end residues are part of each CDR3. The D gene is left open where the match is weak. Rows give clone size only sometimes, using once, few, many, or a class for an expanded clone.

clone_size j_call d_call v_call cdr3_nt cdr3_aa
. TRBJ1-2 TRBD1 TRBV25-1 TGTGCCACCTCGACAGGGGGCGCCGGATATGGCTACACCTTC CATSTGGAGYGYTF
. TRBJ2-1 . TRBV5-4 TGTGCCAGCAGCTTGGTTACCAACAATGAGCAGTTCTTC CASSLVTNNEQFF
. TRBJ2-7 . TRBV13 TGTGCCAGCAGCTTAGGAGGCAGGGGACGAGCACCCTACGCCCAGCAGTACTTC CASSLGGRGRAPYAQQYF
. TRBJ1-1 . TRBV5-1 TGCGCCAGCAGCTTGGTCGATGGAGAGGGCACCACTGAAGCTTTCTTT CASSLVDGEGTTEAFF
. TRBJ2-7 TRBD1 TRBV28 TGTGCCAGCAGCGAGGACAGGGTACCCTACGAGCAGTACTTC CASSEDRVPYEQYF
. TRBJ2-2 . TRBV11-2 TGTGCCAGCAGCGCCCGACGGGCCAACACCGGGGAGCTGTTTTTT CASSARRANTGELFF
. TRBJ2-1 TRBD2 TRBV6-5 TGTGCCAGCTTTCCTTTAGCGGGAGACGGTGAGCAGTTCTTC CASFPLAGDGEQFF
. TRBJ2-1 . TRBV4-1 TGCGCCAGCAGCCCAGAAAACGACTGGTGGGATGAGCAGTTCTTC CASSPENDWWDEQFF
. TRBJ1-4 TRBD1 TRBV7-9 TGTGCCAGCAGCATATCGCCGGGACAGCTTAATGAAAAACTGTTTTTT CASSISPGQLNEKLFF
. TRBJ1-5 . TRBV10-3 TGTGCCATCAGTGTTCGGAGCAATCAGCCCCAGCATTTT CAISVRSNQPQHF
. TRBJ2-2 . TRBV5-1 TGCGCCACCACAGGAGGGGCGAACACCGGGGAGCTGTTTTTT CATTGGANTGELFF
. TRBJ2-2 TRBD1 TRBV2 TGTGCCAGCACCTATTTAACAGGGGGCTCCTCCGGGGAGCTGTTTTTT CASTYLTGGSSGELFF
. TRBJ2-3 . TRBV28 TGTGCCAGCAGTTTGTGGGGCGGGAAATCAGATACGCAGTATTTT CASSLWGGKSDTQYF
. TRBJ2-1 . TRBV11-3 TGTGCCAGCAGCGACAGTGGGTACAATGAGCAGTTCTTC CASSDSGYNEQFF
once TRBJ2-3 TRBD2 TRBV12-5 TGTGCTAGTGGTTTGGTAGATGGTGAGGGGCGGCGGGAGGGTATAGATACGCAGTATTTT CASGLVDGEGRREGIDTQYF
. TRBJ2-7 TRBD2 TRBV4-1 TGCGCCAGCAGCCAAGATAAAGGGACTAGCGTAGATAACTACGAGCAGTACTTC CASSQDKGTSVDNYEQYF
. TRBJ2-3 TRBD2 TRBV30 TGTGCCTGGGGTCCCACTAGCGGGAGTCCTATCACAGATACGCAGTATTTT CAWGPTSGSPITDTQYF
. TRBJ2-7 . TRBV10-3 TGTGCCATCAGTGAGTATGAGACAGATCCCTACGAGCAGTACTTC CAISEYETDPYEQYF
. TRBJ2-7 TRBD1 TRBV7-8 TGTGCCAGCAGCCCCCGTCGGGACAGGGGTGGCGAGCAGTACTTC CASSPRRDRGGEQYF
. TRBJ2-3 . TRBV6-5 TGTGCCAGCAGTTACGGCCGTGTCACAGATACGCAGTATTTT CASSYGRVTDTQYF
. TRBJ2-7 TRBD1 TRBV6-1 TGTGCCAGCAGTGAAGCGGGGACAGGGACCCACGAGCAGTACTTC CASSEAGTGTHEQYF
. TRBJ2-7 TRBD2 TRBV11-2 TGTGCCAGCAGCCCGACTAGCGGGAGTTTGTACGAGCAGTACTTC CASSPTSGSLYEQYF
. TRBJ2-7 TRBD2 TRBV13 TGTGCCAGCAGCCTACGGGAGGGCGAGCAGTACTTC CASSLREGEQYF
once TRBJ2-3 . TRBV11-2 TGTGCCAGCAGCTTAAACGAGGATACGCAGTATTTT CASSLNEDTQYF
. TRBJ2-7 . TRBV5-1 TGCGCCAGCAGCTTGGAAATTATCTCCTACGAGCAGTACTTC CASSLEIISYEQYF
. TRBJ1-5 . TRBV6-5 TGTGCCAGCAGTTATGGGTTTTCTCAGCCCCAGCATTTT CASSYGFSQPQHF
. TRBJ1-1 TRBD1 TRBV29-1 TGCAGCGTTGCCGGGACAGGGGAGGTTAGCACTGAAGCTTTCTTT CSVAGTGEVSTEAFF
. TRBJ2-2 TRBD2 TRBV28 TGTGCCAGCAGATCGACTAGCGGGAGCTTCGGGGAGCTGTTTTTT CASRSTSGSFGELFF
once TRBJ2-7 TRBD2 TRBV7-8 TGTGCCAGCAGCTTGGGGCTAGCGGGGATCCGGCCGGGGTACGAGCAGTACTTC CASSLGLAGIRPGYEQYF
. TRBJ2-3 . TRBV5-6 TGTGCCAGCAGCCGGACTGGCGGGACGCAGTATTTT CASSRTGGTQYF
. TRBJ2-1 . TRBV7-3 TGTGCCAGCAGCTTAAGTTGGGATAGCCCTCTACACGAGCAGTTCTTC CASSLSWDSPLHEQFF
. TRBJ1-3 . TRBV5-1 TGCGCCAGCAGCGCGGGGGTATCTGGAAACACCATATATTTT CASSAGVSGNTIYF